The clone carrying this T cell receptor beta chain was detected only a few times. In the authors' workflow: Counts of nucleated cells, estimated from reference gene primer amplification, were obtained. The repertoire was sequenced with immunoSEQ multiplex PCR; TCRdb's copy has only in-frame clones and lacks some. The V and J calls and clone size are taken from that table; D and trimming were inferred from the DNA. The sample has 35,000 to 50,000 clones, approximately 90% seen once. The data belong to a study of blood T cell repertoires in COVID-19. Study background: Whether acute or convalescent, the COVID-19 samples came from the United States, Italy and Spain. T cells, B-cell-depleted T cells, or PBMCs supplied cDNA or gDNA.

The CDR3 sequence is 12 residues long. Trimming cost V 10 bases and J 9 bases; bases outside gene matches: 8. The germline gives CDR1 MNHEY, CDR2 SMNVEV (reference sequence). The clonotype was recovered from a man aged 60 to 75 with acute or convalescent COVID-19. The specimen sequenced was peripheral blood. The chain uses TRBV27 and TRBJ2-7, with 11 nucleotides matching TRBD1. In DNA, the CDR3 is TGTGCCACCGGGACAGGGGGGTGGGCGCAGTACTTC. This gives the protein CATGTGGWAQYF.